The 4 T cell receptor beta chains listed next were all sequenced from one sample in a study of cytomegalovirus exposure and HLA in healthy donors. The primer mix had 60 Vbeta and 13 Jbeta primers. Using immunoSEQ multiplex PCR, the repertoire was profiled, and TCRdb retains in-frame clones only, with some absent. The sample has around 150,000 clones; 80% to 90% are singletons. Sequenced: PBMCs. The receptors were sampled from a man younger than 35 in good health and CMV-seropositive.

This chain connects TRBV6-5 to TRBJ1-1; 7 nucleotides line up with TRBD1. This CDR3 comprises 14 residues. Losses at the gene ends were 6 bases for V and 8 bases for J; bases not matched to a gene: 12. Per germline, CDR1 MNHEY and CDR2 SVGAGI. This CDR3 is CASSRRGVNSEAFF. CDR3 nucleotide sequence: TGTGCCAGCAGCCGCAGGGGGGTAAATTCCGAAGCTTTCTTT.

V is TRBV6-5 and J is TRBJ1-1, with 7 bases lining up with TRBD1. Germline V lookup: CDR1 MNHEY, CDR2 SVGAGI. Trimming removed 6 bases from V and 1 base from J; junction bases left unmatched: 8. The CDR3 length is 15 residues. CDR3 in DNA: TGTGCCAGCAGAGACAGGGCAAACTCGAACACTGAAGCTTTCTTT. It translates to CASRDRANSNTEAFF.

The V and J genes are TRBV27 and TRBJ1-4, with TRBD1 matching over 10 bases. Trimming took 1 base from V and 8 from J; bases not matched to a gene: 10. Germline CDR1 and CDR2: MNHEY and SMNVEV (reference sequence). This CDR3 contains 17 residues. CDR3 in DNA: TGTGCCAGCAGTTTATGGGTGCCGGGGACAGGGGACGAAAAACTGTTTTTT. Protein product: CASSLWVPGTGDEKLFF.

This clone is a singleton in its sample. The chain couples TRBV6-5 to TRBJ1-5, with TRBD1 as a possible D gene (5 bases). CDR3 size: 14 residues. Trimming stripped 6 bases from V and 0 bases from J, with 9 bases between. Germline lookup yields CDR1 MNHEY and CDR2 SVGAGI. CDR3 protein: CASRTRDSNQPQHF. CDR3 DNA: TGTGCCAGCAGAACCAGGGATAGCAATCAGCCCCAGCATTTT.